This T cell receptor beta chain was retrieved from a study of blood T cell repertoires in COVID-19. The germline CDR1 and CDR2 sequences are MNHEY and SVGEGT. The CDR3 covers 15 residues. With 4 bases removed from V and 6 bases from J, the gap between germline ends came to 16 bases. This clone was found a few times. TCRdb's copy holds only in-frame clones and misses some; the assay was immunoSEQ multiplex PCR. The sample lists tens of thousands of clones, around 70% seen once, with roughly 5% in the top ten. This sequence joins TRBV6-2 or TRBV6-3 and TRBJ1-5; tentatively, D is TRBD1 (6 bases). The sequence was collected from a woman between 70 and 85 years old with COVID-19, enrolled during active disease. Sample: peripheral blood. As DNA, the CDR3 is TGTGCCAGCAGTTCTAACAGGGCGGGGGGTCAGCCCCAGCATTTT. Translating it yields CASSSNRAGGQPQHF.